The sequence of this TCR beta chain was determined in a study of blood T cell repertoires in COVID-19. Study-wide context: COVID-19 samples collected from the United States, Italy and Spain covered acute and convalescent phases.

Seattle cases were enrolled at active infection and followed longitudinally. The CDR3 sequence is 19 residues long. The germline gives CDR1 LNHDA, CDR2 SQIVND (reference sequence). V lost 3 bases and J lost 0; bases outside the gene matches: 14. In the source study's methods: Researchers report that nucleated cell counts were estimated from reference gene primer amplification. The repertoire was sequenced with immunoSEQ multiplex PCR; TCRdb's copy has only in-frame clones and lacks some. V and J calls and clone size are copied from that table; D and trimming were computed from the DNA. This sample yields approximately 290,000 clones, of which about 85% are seen a single time; 0.87% belongs to the top ten.

The rearrangement uses TRBV19 and TRBJ1-5, with 7 bases aligning to TRBD1. This receptor was obtained from a human donor with COVID-19, enrolled during active disease. The donor label of this sample is uncertain. The sample was peripheral blood. CDR3 nucleotides: TGTGCCAGTAGTATCCCCCGACTGGGACAGACCCATAGCAATCAGCCCCAGCATTTT. Amino acids: CASSIPRLGQTHSNQPQHF.